A single sample is the source of the 3 T cell receptor beta chains below, sequenced in a study of blood T cell repertoires in COVID-19. Assay used: immunoSEQ multiplex PCR; TCRdb lists only in-frame clones, some missing. The sample lists under 200,000 clones, under 90% seen once, with approximately 18% in the top ten. Specimen: PBMCs or T cells enriched from blood (not recorded which). All receptors derive from a man aged 55 to 69 who had recovered from COVID-19.

V usage is TRBV27 and J usage is TRBJ1-5; 7 positions match TRBD1. Per germline, CDR1 MNHEY and CDR2 SMNVEV (reference sequence). Unmatched junction bases numbered 5, after V lost 5 bases and J lost 1 base. There are 15 residues in the CDR3. The CDR3 sequence is CASSRQGQSNQPQHF. The CDR3 DNA sequence: TGTGCCAGCAGTAGACAGGGCCAAAGCAATCAGCCCCAGCATTTT.

The CDR3 DNA is TGTGCCAGCAGTCCCTCGGGGTACAGCGGGGAGCTGTTTTTT. The encoded protein is CASSPSGYSGELFF. The chain joins TRBV3-1 (or the pseudogene TRBV3-2) to TRBJ2-2, with a tentative D call TRBD2 (5 bases). Germline lookup yields CDR1 LGHDT and CDR2 YNNKEL (reference sequence). The V end lost 6 bases, the J end lost 7 bases, and 15 bases lay between the germline ends. This CDR3 spans 14 amino acids.

This sequence joins TRBV7-9 and TRBJ1-1; the D gene is possibly TRBD1 (5 bases). Germline CDR1 SEHNR, CDR2 FQNEAQ (reference sequence). This CDR3 contains 15 residues. V dropped 2 bases and J dropped 4 bases, with 14 bases sitting between them. CDR3 coding DNA: TGTGCCAGCAGCTTATACGGGGGTCGAGGCACTGAAGCTTTCTTT. This sequence encodes CASSLYGGRGTEAFF.